This entry lists 30 T cell receptor beta chains sequenced from one sample in a study of beta chain features in type 1 diabetes. cDNA synthesis used the whole RNA isolate, giving expressed TCRB sequences. TCRdb keeps only in-frame clones here, not all; method: immunoSEQ multiplex PCR. The sample has about 150,000 clones, 48% seen once. Sequencing input: Tregs from blood. These receptors all stem from a man aged 18 to 29 in good health.

The chain uses TRBV21-1 and TRBJ1-1. TRBV21-1 is shown as a pseudogene. This CDR3 region has 16 residues. DNA for the CDR3: TGTGCCAGCAGCAAAAGGTGCTGGACTCGTAACACTGAAGCTTTCTTT. Translating it yields CASSKRCWTRNTEAFF.

The chain uses TRBV28 and TRBJ2-7, with TRBD1 matching 7 bases. The CDR3 extends over 13 amino acids. J lost 4 bases, V lost 6 bases, and 6 bases had no gene match. CDR1 is MDHEN, CDR2 SYDVKM, per germline. This chain's CDR3 is CASRTGRGYEQYF. Written as DNA, the CDR3 is TGTGCCAGCAGAACAGGCAGGGGGTACGAGCAGTACTTC.

The chain employs TRBV11-1 and TRBJ2-1; D gene uncertain. Germline CDR1 reads SGHAT; CDR2 reads FQDESV (reference sequence). The V end was cut by 8 bases, the J end by 4 bases, with 6 bases between. The CDR3 sequence is 11 residues long. The CDR3 here is CASRSYNEQFF. The CDR3 bases are TGTGCCAGCCGCAGTTACAATGAGCAGTTCTTC.

This chain uses TRBV9 with TRBJ2-6; 11 bases are a match to TRBD1. V lost 3 bases, J lost 2 bases, and 7 bases stayed unmatched. CDR1 and CDR2 (germline): SGDLS, YYNGEE. There are 18 residues in the CDR3. This CDR3 is CASSDRTGGFPGANVLTF. The DNA of the CDR3 is TGTGCCAGCAGCGACCGGACAGGGGGCTTCCCTGGGGCCAACGTCCTGACTTTC.

This chain uses TRBV6-5 with TRBJ2-7; D is possibly TRBD2 (6 bases). In germline, CDR1 is MNHEY, CDR2 SVGAGI. The V gene lost 6 bases and the J gene lost 0 bases, with 12 bases spanning the gap. There are 14 residues in the CDR3. DNA of the CDR3: TGTGCCAGCAGAAGGGACTTCAGCTCCTACGAGCAGTACTTC. It translates to CASRRDFSSYEQYF.

Here the CDR3 reads CAISESVGGRGTGELFF. CDR3 nucleotide sequence: TGTGCCATCAGTGAGTCTGTGGGAGGTAGGGGCACCGGGGAGCTGTTTTTT. The chain couples TRBV10-3 to TRBJ2-2; D perhaps matches TRBD2 (6 bases). Trimming removed 0 bases at V and 4 bases at J, with 15 bases between. The CDR3 totals 17 residues. CDR1 and CDR2 (germline): ENHRY, SYGVKD.

The chain links TRBV7-3 to TRBJ2-1; D is possibly TRBD1 (6 bases). The CDR3 sequence is 15 residues long. Per germline, CDR1 SGHTA and CDR2 FQGTGA. V lost 2 bases and J lost 0, with 8 bases in between. The CDR3: CASSLDRSSYNEQFF. CDR3 nucleotide sequence: TGTGCCAGCAGCTTAGACAGGAGCTCCTACAATGAGCAGTTCTTC.

The table lists this clone with a few counts. The chain joins TRBV7-3 to TRBJ1-1, with D tentatively TRBD1 (5 bases). CDR1 is SGHTA and CDR2 is FQGTGA in the germline V gene. V was trimmed by 5 bases and J by 1 base, leaving 14 bases between them. The CDR3 runs to 15 residues. The CDR3 DNA follows: TGTGCCAGCAGCCTTCGGAGACAGTCGAACACTGAAGCTTTCTTT. Protein sequence: CASSLRRQSNTEAFF. The variable domain in full, completed from reference TRBV7-3 and TRBJ1-1, reads GAGVSQTPSNKVTEKGKYVELRCDPISGHTALYWYRQSLGQGPEFLIYFQGTGAADDSGLPNDRFFAVRPEGSVSTLKIQRTERGDSAVYLCASSLRRQSNTEAFFGQGTRLTVV.

This chain connects TRBV5-1 to TRBJ2-2; 7 bases fit TRBD1. This CDR3 is 14 amino acids long. Per the germline V gene, CDR1 is SGHRS and CDR2 is YFSETQ. The V gene end was trimmed by 8 bases and the J gene end by 2 bases; junction bases not matched to a gene: 6. For the CDR3, the DNA is TGCGCCAGTACGGGACAGAGAAACACCGGGGAGCTGTTTTTT. Its protein is CASTGQRNTGELFF.

This chain uses TRBV4-3 with TRBJ1-4; weak D call: TRBD1 (5 bases). The V gene lost 0 bases and the J gene lost 13 bases, with 15 bases spanning the gap. This CDR3 has 14 residues. Germline values: CDR1 LGHNA, CDR2 YSLEER. CDR3 in amino acids: CASSQDFSGAGLFF. The DNA of the CDR3 is TGCGCCAGCAGCCAAGATTTCAGTGGGGCCGGACTGTTTTTT.

This clone was found a few times. CDR3 sequence: CASSQSGLPRYNEQFF. The CDR3 DNA reads as TGTGCCAGCAGCCAGTCGGGACTACCTCGCTACAATGAGCAGTTCTTC. This chain uses TRBV7-8 with TRBJ2-1; 7 bases align to TRBD2. The CDR3 is made up of 16 amino acids. Germline V lookup: CDR1 SGHVS, CDR2 FQNEAQ. Trimming removed 5 bases from V and 3 bases from J; junction bases left unmatched: 10.

For the CDR3, the DNA is TGCGCCAGCAGCTTGGGACAGGCTCCCAACTATGGCTACACCTTC. Protein product: CASSLGQAPNYGYTF. This chain joins TRBV5-1 and TRBJ1-2, with D perhaps TRBD1 (6 bases). Germline CDR1 and CDR2: SGHRS and YFSETQ. This CDR3 spans 15 amino acids. The germline V and J ends were trimmed by 0 bases and 2 bases, with 11 bases remaining between them.

This sequence joins TRBV4-3 and TRBJ1-3, with D tentatively TRBD1 (6 bases). The CDR3 covers 15 residues. Germline V lookup: CDR1 LGHNA, CDR2 YSLEER. V shed 0 bases and J shed 4 bases, with 10 bases lying between them. The CDR3 region is CASSQELTGGNTIYF. The DNA of the CDR3 is TGCGCCAGCAGCCAAGAATTAACAGGGGGAAACACCATATATTTT.

The V and J genes are TRBV18 and TRBJ2-5; 14 bases match TRBD2. Germline V gives CDR1 KGHSH, CDR2 LQKENI. V lost 1 base, J lost 5 bases, and 12 bases stayed unmatched. This CDR3 region has 19 residues. This CDR3 is CASSPRGFGGLAGAETQYF. The CDR3 region has the DNA TGTGCCAGCTCACCACGTGGATTTGGGGGACTAGCGGGAGCGGAGACCCAGTACTTC. Variable domain in full (rest from reference TRBV18 and TRBJ2-5): NAGVMQNPRHLVRRRGQEARLRCSPMKGHSHVYWYRQLPEEGLKFMVYLQKENIIDESGMPKERFSAEFPKEGPSILRIQQVVRGDSAAYFCASSPRGFGGLAGAETQYFGPGTRLLVL.

The V call is TRBV18, the J call TRBJ1-1; TRBD1 agrees at 8 bases. The CDR3 runs 21 residues. Looked up from germline, CDR1 is KGHSH and CDR2 is LQKENI. The V segment lost 3 bases and the J segment 3 bases; nucleotides outside the gene matches: 24. CDR3: CASSPNAYGQGMVEPDTEAFF. CDR3 nucleotide sequence: TGTGCCAGCTCACCCAACGCCTACGGACAGGGAATGGTGGAACCGGACACTGAAGCTTTCTTT.

This rearrangement joins TRBV14 to TRBJ2-3, with D unresolved. Trimming removed 1 base from V and 12 bases from J, with 8 bases in between. The CDR3 is 11 residues long. CDR1 and CDR2 (germline): SGHDN, FVKESK. In DNA, the CDR3 is TGTGCCAGCAGCCAAGGAATAGCCCAGTATTTT. It yields the protein CASSQGIAQYF.

The sample holds a few counts of this clone. This chain uses TRBV7-2 with TRBJ2-7; 8 nucleotides align to TRBD1. The CDR3 is made up of 15 amino acids. The germline gives CDR1 SGHTA, CDR2 FQGNSA. With 3 bases clipped from V and 3 bases from J, the junction kept 7 bases outside the gene matches. CDR3 amino acids: CASSFLRDRFYEQYF. Written as DNA, the CDR3 is TGTGCCAGCAGCTTCCTTCGGGACAGGTTCTACGAGCAGTACTTC.

This clone has a count of ten or more. The CDR3 bases are TGTGCCAGCAGCCCCTCGGACAGGGGGCTGGCGAACACTGAAGCTTTCTTT. It specifies CASSPSDRGLANTEAFF. The rearrangement links TRBV7-9 to TRBJ1-1; 11 nucleotides align to TRBD1. V gave up 5 bases and J gave up 1 base; unmatched junction bases: 9. CDR3 length: 17 residues. The germline gives CDR1 SEHNR, CDR2 FQNEAQ (reference sequence).

This chain connects TRBV11-2 to TRBJ2-7, with D perhaps TRBD1 (6 bases). The germline CDR1 and CDR2 sequences are SGHAT and FQNNGV. Trimming stripped 5 bases from V and 3 bases from J, with 17 bases between. CDR3 length equals 15 residues. CDR3 region: CASSPDRFDGYEQYF. The CDR3 DNA reads as TGTGCCAGCAGCCCTGACAGGTTTGACGGCTACGAGCAGTACTTC.

The sample holds a few counts of this clone. CDR3 sequence (DNA): TGTGCCAGCTCAAGGACAGATCCTAGCAATCAGCCCCAGCATTTT. It encodes CASSRTDPSNQPQHF. This chain joins TRBV18 and TRBJ1-5; D may be TRBD1 (6 bases). The V gene lost 5 bases and the J gene lost 0 bases, with 11 bases spanning the gap. This CDR3 is built from 15 residues. Germline lookup yields CDR1 KGHSH and CDR2 LQKENI.

V is TRBV11-2 and J is TRBJ2-1; D is perhaps TRBD1 (5 bases). CDR3 length: 16 amino acids. V lost 2 bases to trimming and J lost 1 base, with 12 bases between them. CDR1 and CDR2 (germline): SGHAT, FQNNGV. The CDR3 loop reads CASSLSQGSSYNEQFF. In nucleotides, the CDR3 is TGTGCCAGCAGCTTAAGTCAGGGTAGTTCCTACAATGAGCAGTTCTTC.

This clone has only a few counts. The V and J genes are TRBV19 and TRBJ2-1; 7 bases are shared with TRBD2. The CDR3 runs to 15 residues. J lost 9 bases, V lost 5 bases, and 13 bases had no gene match. Germline loops: CDR1 LNHDA, CDR2 SQIVND (reference sequence). CDR3 region: CASSRGVRSSFEQFF. CDR3 bases: TGTGCCAGTAGTCGGGGGGTTAGGTCTTCGTTTGAGCAGTTCTTC.

This clone was seen more than once but under ten times. This chain joins TRBV4-3 and TRBJ1-2, with 7 bases fitting TRBD1. This CDR3 has 14 residues. The trim removed 1 base at V and 4 bases at J, leaving 3 bases unmatched. The germline V gene has CDR1 LGHNA and CDR2 YSLEER. The CDR3 loop reads CASSQGQGRYGYTF. The DNA for the CDR3 is TGCGCCAGCAGCCAAGGACAGGGTCGCTATGGCTACACCTTC.

For the CDR3, the DNA is TGTGCCAGCAGCTTGTTGGGACATCTCACCGGGGAGCTGTTTTTT. This translates into CASSLLGHLTGELFF. V is TRBV5-4 and J is TRBJ2-2, with a tentative D call TRBD1 (6 bases). The CDR3 is made up of 15 amino acids. V lost 1 base to trimming and J lost 4 bases, with 11 bases between them. The germline V gene has CDR1 SGHNT and CDR2 YYREEE (reference sequence).

CDR3 coding DNA: TGTGCCAGCAGGGCAAGACAGGGGGTCTACGAGCAGTACTTC. Its translation: CASRARQGVYEQYF. V gene TRBV6-1 combines with J gene TRBJ2-7; 9 bases agree with TRBD1. The CDR3 has 14 residues. V was clipped by 6 bases and J by 3 bases; unmatched bases: 6. In germline, CDR1 is MNHNS, CDR2 SASEGT.

This clone turned up a few times. The V gene is TRBV5-1, the J gene TRBJ2-7; weak D call: TRBD2 (6 bases). Trimming shortened V by 4 bases and J by 4 bases, and 21 bases separated the two germline ends. The CDR3 extends over 16 amino acids. Per the germline V gene, CDR1 is SGHRS and CDR2 is YFSETQ. The CDR3 is CASSAQAGRILYEQYF. CDR3 DNA sequence: TGCGCCAGCAGCGCTCAGGCGGGGCGCATCCTATACGAGCAGTACTTC.

Comments on this clone: This same CDR3 is encoded by further DNA sequences in the sample. This chain connects TRBV30 to TRBJ2-5; D is unclear. The CDR3 sequence is 11 residues long. Trimming took off 2 bases at V and 4 bases at J, with 5 bases between the two ends. CDR1 is GTSNPN, CDR2 SVGIG, per germline (reference sequence). Here the CDR3 reads CAWSSGETQYF. The DNA for the CDR3 is TGTGCCTGGAGTTCAGGAGAGACCCAGTACTTC.

V is TRBV7-3 and J is TRBJ1-1, with D maybe TRBD1 (5 bases). CDR3 length equals 14 residues. V dropped 5 bases and J dropped 1 base, with 11 bases sitting between them. Germline V gene lookup returns CDR1 SGHTA and CDR2 FQGTGA. The CDR3 DNA sequence: TGTGCCAGCAGCGCCCAGGGCTGGAACACTGAAGCTTTCTTT. Translating it yields CASSAQGWNTEAFF.

This clone appeared a few times. V usage is TRBV5-1 and J usage is TRBJ1-1, with a possible D match to TRBD1 (5 bases). Germline V CDR1 and CDR2: SGHRS, YFSETQ. The CDR3 runs 15 residues. Trimming removed 2 bases at V and 1 base at J, with 12 bases between. CDR3 protein: CASSLNFGQNTEAFF. CDR3 bases: TGCGCCAGCAGCTTAAACTTTGGACAGAACACTGAAGCTTTCTTT. Looking up the rest from reference TRBV5-1 and TRBJ1-1 gives the full variable domain: KAGVTQTPRYLIKTRGQQVTLSCSPISGHRSVSWYQQTPGQGLQFLFEYFSETQRNKGNFPGRFSGRQFSNSRSEMNVSTLELGDSALYLCASSLNFGQNTEAFFGQGTRLTVV.

The rearrangement links TRBV5-5 to TRBJ1-6, with TRBD1 identical over 8 bases. The length of the CDR3 is 15 residues. The germline CDR1 and CDR2 sequences are SGHKS and YYEKEE (reference sequence). Trimming took 4 bases from V and 7 from J; bases not matched to a gene: 7. CDR3 nucleotide sequence: TGTGCCAGCAGCACACGGACAGGGCTCAATTCACCCCTCCACTTT. As protein: CASSTRTGLNSPLHF.